This record concerns one T cell receptor beta chain sequence. Its antigen remains unknown. This entry comes from a study of T cells after yellow fever vaccination. For the study at large: Preparing low-cell-number fractions relied on SMART-Seq v4 Ultra Low Input.

V shed 7 bases and J shed 1 base, with 12 bases lying between them. The CDR3 loop spans 15 amino acids. Germline V lookup: CDR1 SGHRS, CDR2 YFSETQ. UMIs and a universal primer site were added when TCR cDNA was made by 5'RACE template switching. MiXCR, applied by TCRdb to the 5' RACE reads, yields one record per CDR3 protein. Of around 250,000 distinct CDR3 sequences in the sample, about 7% were seen once. Whole-study results and caveats: Reappearance after the booster was observed for most primary-vaccination clones (roughly 97% CD4, more than 70% CD8).

The TCR was taken from a man aged 25-45 years who received the YFV17D yellow fever vaccine. V gene TRBV5-1 combines with J gene TRBJ2-6; D possibly uses TRBD1 or TRBD2 (5 bases each). The source material was CD4+ T cells sorted from PBMCs, sampled 15 days after the yellow fever booster vaccination. The CDR3, as DNA: TGCGCCAGCTATATGGGGGAATCTGGGGCCAACGTCCTGACTTTC. Protein sequence: CASYMGESGANVLTF.